This entry lists 10 T cell receptor beta chains sequenced from one sample in a study of metastatic and nonmetastatic thyroid tumors. TCRdb used MiXCR to call clones anew from the PCR reads. Of tens of thousands of clones detected, around 20% appear once; the ten largest clones hold about 14%. No treatment of any kind had been given to any patient before thyroid surgery. The material sequenced was blood. All receptors derive from a female donor with papillary thyroid cancer or a benign thyroid nodule (not recorded which). Some clones in this sample may be carry-over from other donors' samples.

This clone has ten or more counts. V and J are TRBV24-1 and TRBJ2-1, with 8 bases aligning to TRBD2. CDR3 length: 16 amino acids. CDR1 and CDR2 (germline): KGHDR, SFDVKD. V shed 0 bases, J shed 5 bases, and the junction held 5 bases outside the gene matches. The CDR3 spells CATSDLSGLGDNEQFF. The CDR3 bases are TGTGCCACCAGTGATTTGTCGGGACTAGGGGACAATGAGCAGTTCTTC.

This clone was counted at least ten times. Other DNA sequences in the same sample also yield this CDR3. The chain recombines TRBV5-4 with TRBJ2-5; no clear D gene. Germline assignment: CDR1 SGHNT and CDR2 YYREEE (reference sequence). The CDR3 runs to 13 residues. The germline V and J ends were trimmed by 9 bases and 5 bases, with 17 bases remaining between them. The CDR3 here is CATADPPGETQYF. As DNA, the CDR3 is TGTGCCACCGCGGACCCTCCCGGGGAGACCCAGTACTTC.

Concerning this clone: A junction end diverges from the germline sequence, so it may reflect a read error. V and J are TRBV19 and TRBJ1-2; maybe TRBD1 (6 bases). The CDR3 loop spans 14 amino acids. The germline CDR1 and CDR2 sequences are LNHDA and SQIVND (reference sequence). The CDR3 is CAISDSDRSYGYTF. Written as DNA, the CDR3 is TGTGCCATTAGTGATTCTGACAGGAGCTATGGCTACACCTTC.

A single count supports this clone. The chain links TRBV5-6 to TRBJ2-7, with 7 bases aligning to TRBD1. The CDR3 contains 15 residues. The germline V gene encodes CDR1 SGHDT and CDR2 YYEEEE. V lost 2 bases, J lost 0 bases, and 5 bases stayed unmatched. The CDR3 spells CASSFEGASSYEQYF. In DNA, the CDR3 is TGTGCCAGCAGCTTCGAGGGGGCGAGCTCCTACGAGCAGTACTTC.

This clone was seen repeatedly, ten times or more. The genes are TRBV2 and TRBJ1-5, with TRBD1 as a possible D gene (5 bases). With 8 bases removed from V and 5 bases from J, the gap between germline ends came to 13 bases. This CDR3 is 13 amino acids long. Germline V gene data show CDR1 as SNHLY and CDR2 as FYNNEI. DNA of the CDR3: TGTGCCAGCGGAGCGGGGCGGGATCAGCCCCAGCATTTT. Its protein product is CASGAGRDQPQHF.

Ten or more counts support this clone. The chain couples TRBV5-1 to TRBJ2-7; possibly TRBD1 or TRBD2 for D (5 bases each). V lost 1 base and J lost 5, with 16 bases in between. This CDR3 is 15 amino acids long. Germline V CDR1 and CDR2: SGHRS, YFSETQ. CDR3 amino acids: CASSLTGTPLDEQYF. In DNA form, the CDR3 reads TGCGCCAGCAGCTTGACCGGGACGCCTCTCGACGAGCAGTACTTC.

This clone is deemed medium-sized. The chain carries TRBV2 and TRBJ2-7; TRBD2 is a possible D gene (6 bases). Per germline, CDR1 SNHLY and CDR2 FYNNEI. Trimming removed 4 bases from V and 4 bases from J, with 17 bases in between. The CDR3 totals 15 residues. CDR3 in amino acids: CASSAGTHAPYEQYF. Written as DNA, the CDR3 is TGTGCCAGCAGTGCAGGGACTCACGCCCCTTACGAGCAGTACTTC.

By its share, this clone is medium-sized. The chain couples TRBV6-1 to TRBJ1-2, with 7 bases fitting TRBD1. The CDR3 covers 16 residues. V lost 1 base and J lost 5; bases outside the gene matches: 10. Germline V lookup: CDR1 MNHNS, CDR2 SASEGT. As DNA, the CDR3 is TGTGCCAGCAGTGAAGACGGCAGGGGGACTTATTATGGCTACACCTTC. Its translation is CASSEDGRGTYYGYTF.

Only a few counts were recorded for this clone. V gene TRBV6-1 combines with J gene TRBJ1-1; D remains unclear. The V end lost 2 bases, the J end lost 6 bases, and 16 bases lay between the germline ends. This CDR3 has 15 amino acids. Germline V gene data show CDR1 as MNHNS and CDR2 as SASEGT. CDR3 protein: CASSELGRPGSEAFF. CDR3 nucleotides: TGTGCCAGCAGTGAATTAGGGAGGCCGGGGTCTGAAGCTTTCTTT.

This clone was observed at least ten times. V gene TRBV7-8 combines with J gene TRBJ1-6; D is ambiguous. The germline V gene has CDR1 SGHVS and CDR2 FQNEAQ. Trimming removed 5 bases at V and 0 bases at J, with 8 bases between. The CDR3 has 15 residues. This CDR3 reads CASSPLVSYNSPLHF. The CDR3 DNA reads TGTGCCAGCAGCCCTCTGGTCTCCTATAATTCACCCCTCCACTTT.